This T cell receptor beta chain is from a study of cytomegalovirus exposure and HLA in healthy donors. Study observations and caveats: Earlier analysis yielded a pattern in which most TCR beta V segments were productive about 87% or about 30% of the time. In a later analysis, most CMV-associated TCR beta chains appeared HLA-restricted.

Amplification used 60 Vbeta primers and 13 Jbeta primers. Here immunoSEQ multiplex PCR was the method, and the copy in TCRdb shows in-frame clones only, minus some. The top ten clones hold roughly 0.89% of a sample with 100,000 or so clones, roughly 15% of them seen once. This clone has more than one count but fewer than ten. Its cognate antigen is unknown. The CDR3 covers 15 residues. With 1 base clipped from V and 4 bases from J, the junction kept 6 bases outside the gene matches. Germline CDR1 MNHEY, CDR2 SMNVEV (reference sequence). The TCR originated in a female donor in good health and CMV-seronegative. The V gene is TRBV27, the J gene TRBJ2-5; 7 bases are shared with TRBD1. Sequencing input: PBMCs. The CDR3 bases are TGTGCCAGCAGTTTATATCCAGGGACAGTAGAGACCCAGTACTTC. Translated: CASSLYPGTVETQYF.